A selection of T cell receptor beta chains follows, all from one sample in a study of blood T cell repertoires in COVID-19. Clones were read by immunoSEQ multiplex PCR, and TCRdb kept only the in-frame ones, dropping some. The table lists a few hundred thousand clones, 85% to 90% of them singletons, with approximately 2.3% in the top ten. Sequencing used peripheral blood. These receptor sequences come from a woman aged 55-69 years with COVID-19, enrolled during active disease. Both conserved end residues are part of each CDR3. The D gene is left open where the match is weak. Size values are once, few and many counts, or a class for expanded clones, and some rows have none.

>few|TRBV5-4|TRBD1|TRBJ1-6
CASSLIGQEAPLHF
TGTGCCAGCAGTTTGATAGGACAGGAAGCACCCCTCCACTTT
>-|TRBV6-2/TRBV6-3|-|TRBJ1-5
CASSYSKREYQPQHF
TGTGCCAGCAGTTACTCTAAGAGGGAATATCAGCCCCAGCATTTT
>-|TRBV19|TRBD2|TRBJ2-3
CASRGTSTETRSSTDTQYF
TGTGCCAGTAGGGGGACTAGTACCGAGACGAGGTCCAGCACAGATACGCAGTATTTT
>-|TRBV5-4|-|TRBJ1-5
CASSNQGKHQPQHF
TGTGCCAGCAGCAATCAGGGTAAGCATCAGCCCCAGCATTTT
>-|TRBV11-2|-|TRBJ1-2
CASSLYGSGGGYGYTF
TGTGCCAGCAGCTTATACGGCTCGGGAGGGGGCTATGGCTACACCTTC
>-|TRBV6-2/TRBV6-3|TRBD1|TRBJ2-3
CASSWDRTSTDTQYF
TGTGCCAGCAGTTGGGACAGAACTAGCACAGATACGCAGTATTTT
>-|TRBV13|TRBD2|TRBJ2-5
CASTRGGYQETQYF
TGTGCCAGCACACGGGGAGGGTACCAAGAGACCCAGTACTTC
>-|TRBV18|TRBD1|TRBJ1-6
CASSLWTGGDADSPLHF
TGTGCCAGCTCACTATGGACAGGGGGCGATGCCGATTCACCCCTCCACTTT
>-|TRBV2|TRBD2|TRBJ2-7
CASSTSGGLTYEQYF
TGTGCCAGCAGCACTAGCGGGGGGTTGACCTACGAGCAGTACTTC
>-|TRBV6-2/TRBV6-3|TRBD1|TRBJ1-1
CASSYIEGAGEAFF
TGTGCCAGCAGTTACATAGAGGGGGCGGGTGAAGCTTTCTTT
>few|TRBV9|-|TRBJ2-2
CASSVAGELFF
TGTGCCAGCAGCGTAGCTGGGGAGCTGTTTTTT
>-|TRBV2|-|TRBJ2-2
CASSKQGRELFF
TGTGCCAGCAGTAAACAGGGAAGGGAGCTGTTTTTT
>once|TRBV7-9|TRBD1|TRBJ1-2
CASSSTGPFGYTF
TGTGCCAGCAGCTCGACAGGGCCTTTTGGCTACACCTTC
>few|TRBV9|-|TRBJ2-3
CASSVVGDISTDTQYF
TGTGCCAGCAGCGTAGTAGGGGACATCAGCACAGATACGCAGTATTTT
>few|TRBV30|TRBD1|TRBJ1-5
CAWSGGQGNQPQHF
TGTGCCTGGAGTGGGGGACAGGGCAATCAGCCCCAGCATTTT
>few|TRBV15|TRBD1|TRBJ1-2
CATSREDGGRGDGGYTF
TGTGCCACCAGCAGAGAAGACGGTGGCAGGGGGGATGGTGGCTACACCTTC
>-|TRBV21-1|-|TRBJ2-3
CASTSSADTQYF
TGTGCCAGCACCTCTTCAGCGGATACGCAGTATTTT
>-|TRBV3-1/TRBV3-2|-|TRBJ1-1
CASSPPDRPRRFTEAFF
TGTGCCAGCAGCCCTCCCGACAGACCAAGAAGGTTCACTGAAGCTTTCTTT
>-|TRBV5-1|TRBD1|TRBJ2-7
CASSPDRAGEQYF
TGCGCCAGCAGCCCCGACAGGGCTGGCGAGCAGTACTTC
>-|TRBV4-3|TRBD2|TRBJ2-3
CASSQLPRTSGSTDTQYF
TGCGCCAGCAGCCAATTACCACGGACTAGCGGGAGCACAGATACGCAGTATTTT
>-|TRBV24-1|TRBD2|TRBJ2-2
CATSSGTSAMYTGELFF
TGTGCCACCAGCTCCGGGACTAGCGCAATGTACACCGGGGAGCTGTTTTTT
>-|TRBV2|TRBD1|TRBJ2-2
CASSVLGQGGGELFF
TGTGCCAGCAGTGTCTTAGGACAGGGAGGCGGGGAGCTGTTTTTT
>-|TRBV7-2|-|TRBJ1-5
CASSLDGQGSNQPQHF
TGTGCCAGCAGCTTAGATGGGCAGGGTTCGAATCAGCCCCAGCATTTT
>-|TRBV6-4|TRBD1|TRBJ2-7
CASTGDRGPSYEQYF
TGTGCCAGCACCGGGGACAGGGGGCCCTCCTACGAGCAGTACTTC
>-|TRBV3-1/TRBV3-2|-|TRBJ2-2
CASSPQPGELFF
TGTGCCAGCAGCCCACAACCCGGGGAGCTGTTTTTT
>-|TRBV6-2/TRBV6-3|-|TRBJ1-1
CASSRYNTEAFF
TGTGCCAGCAGTCGCTATAACACTGAAGCTTTCTTT
>-|TRBV6-2/TRBV6-3|-|TRBJ2-1
CASSLRDFRDFDNEQFF
TGTGCCAGCAGTCTCCGCGATTTCCGGGACTTCGACAATGAGCAGTTCTTC
>once|TRBV4-2|-|TRBJ1-2
CASSQDVMGQRLNYGYTF
TGTGCCAGCAGCCAAGATGTTATGGGGCAGAGACTTAACTATGGCTACACCTTC
>-|TRBV30|TRBD1|TRBJ1-4
CAWSFRDRGHQLFF
TGTGCCTGGAGTTTCCGGGACAGGGGGCATCAGCTGTTTTTT
>-|TRBV5-4|TRBD1|TRBJ1-6
CASSFIGQGDSPLHF
TGTGCCAGCAGCTTTATCGGACAGGGAGACTCACCCCTCCACTTT
>-|TRBV11-2|-|TRBJ2-1
CASSPPSPLGNEQFF
TGTGCCAGCAGCCCCCCTAGCCCTTTGGGGAATGAGCAGTTCTTC
>-|TRBV19|-|TRBJ1-4
CASSISGYEKLFF
TGTGCCAGTAGTATAAGCGGGTACGAAAAACTGTTTTTT
>-|TRBV7-8|-|TRBJ1-1
CASSSGPQGQGEAFF
TGTGCCAGCAGCTCCGGACCCCAAGGCCAGGGCGAAGCTTTCTTT
>once|TRBV7-8|TRBD1|TRBJ1-6
CASSLHSDRDYSPLHF
TGTGCCAGCAGCCTTCACTCGGACAGGGATTACTCACCCCTCCACTTT
>-|TRBV27|TRBD1|TRBJ2-7
CASSLGTGEGEQYF
TGTGCCAGCAGTTTAGGGACAGGGGAGGGCGAGCAGTACTTC
>-|TRBV4-1|-|TRBJ1-1
CAPGPGANTEAFF
TGCGCCCCTGGACCAGGGGCGAACACTGAAGCTTTCTTT
>once|TRBV5-1|TRBD1|TRBJ2-1
CASSGTPGTGINEQFF
TGCGCCAGCAGCGGGACCCCCGGGACAGGGATAAATGAGCAGTTCTTC
>few|TRBV15|TRBD2|TRBJ2-2
CATSRTGRANTGELFF
TGTGCCACCAGCAGAACCGGGAGGGCGAACACCGGGGAGCTGTTTTTT
>-|TRBV19|TRBD2|TRBJ2-1
CASTIRGGLAGSSYNEQFF
TGTGCCAGTACCATCAGAGGAGGACTAGCGGGGTCCTCCTACAATGAGCAGTTCTTC
>-|TRBV6-6|-|TRBJ1-1
CASSYSRNTEAFF
TGTGCCAGCAGTTACTCGAGGAACACTGAAGCTTTCTTT
>-|TRBV7-2|TRBD1|TRBJ1-1
CASSPDRARGTEAFF
TGTGCCAGCAGCCCGGACAGGGCTAGAGGCACTGAAGCTTTCTTT
>-|TRBV11-1|-|TRBJ2-3
CASAEPASGTDTQYF
TGTGCCAGCGCAGAGCCCGCCAGCGGCACAGATACGCAGTATTTT
>-|TRBV4-2|-|TRBJ2-5
CASSQDRETQYF
TGTGCCAGCAGCCAAGACAGGGAGACCCAGTACTTC
>-|TRBV25-1|-|TRBJ1-1
CASSEYSGRDTEAFF
TGTGCCAGCAGTGAATATTCTGGGCGGGACACTGAAGCTTTCTTT